This entry describes one T cell receptor beta chain. Its antigen is still unknown. Trimming removed 0 bases from V and 8 bases from J, with 14 bases in between. The CDR3 is 15 amino acids. Germline values: CDR1 LGHNA, CDR2 YNFKEQ. This entry is derived from a study of CD4+ T cells in melanoma. TCRdb's table, derived via immunoSEQ multiplex PCR, lists solely in-frame clones and lacks some. The sample consists of roughly 110,000 clones, 80% to 95% of them appearing once. The study, taken as a whole, reports: Reportedly, melanoma neoantigen-specific CD4+ T cells showed varied differentiation states. CD8+ T cell, macrophage and B cell function reportedly correlated with neoantigen-specific CD4+ T cells.

The TCR comes from a human donor with melanoma. This chain connects TRBV4-2 to TRBJ2-1; the D is unclear. Sequencing was done on a sample of peripheral blood. In DNA, the CDR3 is TGTGCCAGCAGCCAAGATTTTAGAGCTCTCGATGAGCAGTTCTTC. Translating gives CASSQDFRALDEQFF.